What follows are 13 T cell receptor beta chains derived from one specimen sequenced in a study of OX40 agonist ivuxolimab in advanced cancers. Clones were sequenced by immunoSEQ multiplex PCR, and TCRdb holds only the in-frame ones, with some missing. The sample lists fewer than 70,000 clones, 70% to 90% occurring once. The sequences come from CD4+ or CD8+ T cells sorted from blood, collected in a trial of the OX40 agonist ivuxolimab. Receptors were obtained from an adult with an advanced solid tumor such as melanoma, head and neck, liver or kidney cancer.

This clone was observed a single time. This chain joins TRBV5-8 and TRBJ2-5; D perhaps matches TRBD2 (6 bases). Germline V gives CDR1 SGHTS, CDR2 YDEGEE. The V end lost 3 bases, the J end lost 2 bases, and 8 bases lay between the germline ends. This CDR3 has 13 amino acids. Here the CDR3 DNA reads TGTGCCAGCAGCTCCCTAGCGCAAGAGACCCAGTACTTC. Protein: CASSSLAQETQYF.

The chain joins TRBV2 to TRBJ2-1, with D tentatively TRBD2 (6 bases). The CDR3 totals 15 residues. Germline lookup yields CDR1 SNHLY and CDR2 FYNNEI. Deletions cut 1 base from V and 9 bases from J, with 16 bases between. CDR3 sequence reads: CASSEGDSSLSEQFF. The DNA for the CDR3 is TGTGCCAGCAGTGAAGGGGACTCTTCCCTCAGTGAGCAGTTCTTC.

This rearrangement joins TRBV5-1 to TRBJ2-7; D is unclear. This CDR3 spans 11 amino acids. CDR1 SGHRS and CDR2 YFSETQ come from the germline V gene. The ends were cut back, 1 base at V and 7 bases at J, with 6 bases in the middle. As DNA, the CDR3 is TGCGCCAGCAGCTTGTTAGGGGAGCAGTACTTC. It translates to CASSLLGEQYF. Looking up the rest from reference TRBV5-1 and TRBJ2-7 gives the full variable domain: KAGVTQTPRYLIKTRGQQVTLSCSPISGHRSVSWYQQTPGQGLQFLFEYFSETQRNKGNFPGRFSGRQFSNSRSEMNVSTLELGDSALYLCASSLLGEQYFGPGTRLTVT.

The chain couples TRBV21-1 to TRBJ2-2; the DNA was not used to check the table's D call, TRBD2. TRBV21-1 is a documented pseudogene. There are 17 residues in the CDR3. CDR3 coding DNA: TGTGCCAGCAGCACATATTCCGGGAACACGAACACCGGGGAGCTGTTTTTT. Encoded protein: CASSTYSGNTNTGELFF.

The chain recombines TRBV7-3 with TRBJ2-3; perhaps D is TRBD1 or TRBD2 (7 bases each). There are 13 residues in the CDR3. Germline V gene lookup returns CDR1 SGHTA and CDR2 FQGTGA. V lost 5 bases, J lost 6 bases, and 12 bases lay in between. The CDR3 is CASSPQGGDTQYF. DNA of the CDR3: TGTGCCAGCAGCCCGCAGGGGGGGGATACGCAGTATTTT.

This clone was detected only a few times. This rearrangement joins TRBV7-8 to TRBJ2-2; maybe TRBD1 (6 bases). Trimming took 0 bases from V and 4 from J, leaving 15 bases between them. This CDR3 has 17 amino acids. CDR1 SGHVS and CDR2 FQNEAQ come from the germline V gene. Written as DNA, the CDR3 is TGTGCCAGCAGCTTAGCGACTGGGGGCAGTCTCACCGGGGAGCTGTTTTTT. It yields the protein CASSLATGGSLTGELFF.

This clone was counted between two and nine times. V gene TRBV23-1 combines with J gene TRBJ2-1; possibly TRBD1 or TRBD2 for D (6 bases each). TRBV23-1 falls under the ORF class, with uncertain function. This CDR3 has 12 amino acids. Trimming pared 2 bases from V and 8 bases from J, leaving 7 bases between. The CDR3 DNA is TGCGCCAGCAGTCAAAGGGGGGATGAGCAGTTCTTC. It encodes CASSQRGDEQFF.

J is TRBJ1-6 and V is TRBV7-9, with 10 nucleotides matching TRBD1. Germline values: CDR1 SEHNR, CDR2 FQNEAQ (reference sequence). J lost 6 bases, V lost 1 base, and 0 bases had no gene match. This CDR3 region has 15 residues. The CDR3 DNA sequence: TGTGCCAGCAGCTTAGGGGACAGGGGTAATTCACCCCTCCACTTT. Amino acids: CASSLGDRGNSPLHF.

In DNA form, the CDR3 reads TGTGCCAGCAGGCCCCTAGCGGTGGCCTACGAGCAGTACTTC. Encoded protein: CASRPLAVAYEQYF. The chain couples TRBV28 to TRBJ2-7; TRBD2 aligns across 7 bases. Germline V CDR1 and CDR2: MDHEN, SYDVKM. Trimming removed 6 bases from V and 2 bases from J; junction bases left unmatched: 7. This CDR3 comprises 14 residues.

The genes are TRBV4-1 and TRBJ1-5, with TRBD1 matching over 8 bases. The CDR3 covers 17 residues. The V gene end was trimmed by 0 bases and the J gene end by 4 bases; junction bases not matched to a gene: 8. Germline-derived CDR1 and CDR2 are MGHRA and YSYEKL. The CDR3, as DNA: TGCGCCAGCAGCCAAGATCAGGGGACAGGTCCTAATCAGCCCCAGCATTTT. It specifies CASSQDQGTGPNQPQHF.

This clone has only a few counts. CDR3 loop: CASSQPGGANVLTF. For the CDR3, the DNA is TGCGCCAGCAGCCAACCTGGTGGGGCCAACGTCCTGACTTTC. This rearrangement joins TRBV4-1 to TRBJ2-6, with unresolved D. Between the trimmed V and J ends, which lost 2 bases and 3 bases, there was a span of 5 bases. This CDR3 has 14 residues. From germline, CDR1 is MGHRA and CDR2 YSYEKL.

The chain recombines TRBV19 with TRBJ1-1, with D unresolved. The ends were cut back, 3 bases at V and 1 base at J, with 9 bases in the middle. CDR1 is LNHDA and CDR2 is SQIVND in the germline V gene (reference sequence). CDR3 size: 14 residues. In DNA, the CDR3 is TGTGCCAGTAGTATGGACCTCAGGAACACTGAAGCTTTCTTT. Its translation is CASSMDLRNTEAFF.

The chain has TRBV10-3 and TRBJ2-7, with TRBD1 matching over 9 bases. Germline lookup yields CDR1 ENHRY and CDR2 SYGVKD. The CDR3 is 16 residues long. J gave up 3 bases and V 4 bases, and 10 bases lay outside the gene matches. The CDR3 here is CAISGTGGELVYEQYF. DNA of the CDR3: TGTGCCATCAGTGGCACAGGGGGCGAATTGGTCTACGAGCAGTACTTC.